The next 4 T cell receptor beta chains were all read from a single sample in a study of shared clonotypes between healthy human individuals. CD45RO-negative cells were positively selected for CCR7, leaving out terminally differentiated effector memory CD45RA+ cells. The assay was immunoSEQ multiplex PCR, and TCRdb's table has in-frame clones only and misses some. The repertoire holds about 2.1 million clones, about 94% seen once, with approximately 1.6% in the top ten. Sequenced input: naive CD8+ T cells from PBMCs. The receptors derive from a man younger than 35 in good health. Some clones in this sample may be carry-over from other donors' samples.

The V call is TRBV9, the J call TRBJ1-2; D call uncertain. CDR1 is SGDLS, CDR2 YYNGEE, per germline. CDR3 size: 13 residues. Trimming pared 3 bases from V and 6 bases from J, leaving 12 bases between. As DNA, the CDR3 is TGTGCCAGCAGCGCCTCTTTTGTGGATGGCTACACCTTC. Amino acids: CASSASFVDGYTF.

The sample holds one count of this clone. The chain employs TRBV7-9 and TRBJ1-2; TRBD1 aligns across 9 bases. After removal of 4 bases from V and 3 bases from J, the junction contained 6 bases not matched to a gene. Germline CDR1 SEHNR, CDR2 FQNEAQ (reference sequence). The length of the CDR3 is 15 residues. CDR3 sequence: CASSSTGGEYYGYTF. The CDR3 bases are TGTGCCAGCAGCTCTACAGGGGGCGAATACTATGGCTACACCTTC.

This chain connects TRBV2 to TRBJ1-2; D remains unclear. From germline, CDR1 is SNHLY and CDR2 FYNNEI. Trimming cost V 4 bases and J 8 bases, with 5 bases left between them. CDR3 length: 10 amino acids. The CDR3 sequence is CASSAKGYTF. CDR3 DNA: TGTGCCAGCAGTGCAAAGGGCTACACCTTC.

The chain has TRBV7-8 and TRBJ2-7; no reliable D call. V lost 1 base and J 0 bases, leaving 16 bases between the germline ends. The CDR3 has 17 residues. The germline V gene encodes CDR1 SGHVS and CDR2 FQNEAQ. The CDR3 loop is CASSLDSRRLSSYEQYF. The CDR3 DNA follows: TGTGCCAGCAGCTTAGACTCAAGGCGCTTGAGCTCCTACGAGCAGTACTTC.